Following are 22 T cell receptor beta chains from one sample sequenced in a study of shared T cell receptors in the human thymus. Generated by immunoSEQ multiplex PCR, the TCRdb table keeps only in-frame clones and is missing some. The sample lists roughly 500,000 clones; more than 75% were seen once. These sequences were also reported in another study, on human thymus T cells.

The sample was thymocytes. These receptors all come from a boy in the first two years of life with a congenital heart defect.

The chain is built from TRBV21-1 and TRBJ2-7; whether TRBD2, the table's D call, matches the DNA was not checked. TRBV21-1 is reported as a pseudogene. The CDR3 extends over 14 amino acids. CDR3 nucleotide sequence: TGTGCCAGCAGCCCTCGTCCACTAGCCTACGAGCAGTACTTC. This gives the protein CASSPRPLAYEQYF.

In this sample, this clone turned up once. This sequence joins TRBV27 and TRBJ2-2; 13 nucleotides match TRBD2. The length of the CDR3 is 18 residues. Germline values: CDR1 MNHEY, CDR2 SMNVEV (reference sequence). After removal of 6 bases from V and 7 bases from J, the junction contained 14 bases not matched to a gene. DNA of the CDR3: TGTGCCAGCAGCCGCCGAGGGACTAGCGGGAACCCAAGCGGGGAGCTGTTTTTT. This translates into CASSRRGTSGNPSGELFF.

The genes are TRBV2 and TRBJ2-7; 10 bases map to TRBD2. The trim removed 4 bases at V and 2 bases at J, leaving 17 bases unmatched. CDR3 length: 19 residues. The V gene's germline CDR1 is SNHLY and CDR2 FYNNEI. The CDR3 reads CASSGHGLAEHLYPYEQYF. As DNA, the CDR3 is TGTGCCAGCAGTGGGCATGGACTAGCGGAACATTTGTACCCCTACGAGCAGTACTTC.

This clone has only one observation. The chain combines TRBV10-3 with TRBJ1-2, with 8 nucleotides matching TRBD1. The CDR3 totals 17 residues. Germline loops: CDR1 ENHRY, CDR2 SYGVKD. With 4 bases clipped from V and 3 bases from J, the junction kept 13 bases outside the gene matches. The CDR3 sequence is CAISGREDRVVHYGYTF. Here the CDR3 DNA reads TGTGCCATCAGTGGGAGAGAGGACAGGGTGGTTCACTATGGCTACACCTTC.

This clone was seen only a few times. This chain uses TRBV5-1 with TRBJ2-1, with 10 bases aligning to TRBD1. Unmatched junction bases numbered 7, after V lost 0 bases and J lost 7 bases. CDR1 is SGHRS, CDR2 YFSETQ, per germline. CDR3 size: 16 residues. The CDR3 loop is CASSLGTGTGENEQFF. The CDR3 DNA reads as TGCGCCAGCAGCTTGGGGACCGGGACAGGGGAGAATGAGCAGTTCTTC.

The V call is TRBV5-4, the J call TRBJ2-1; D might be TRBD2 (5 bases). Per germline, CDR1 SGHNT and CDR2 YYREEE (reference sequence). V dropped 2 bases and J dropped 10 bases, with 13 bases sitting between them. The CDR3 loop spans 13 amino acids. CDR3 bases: TGTGCCAGCAGCTTAGTATTGCCGGGGGAGCAGTTCTTC. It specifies CASSLVLPGEQFF. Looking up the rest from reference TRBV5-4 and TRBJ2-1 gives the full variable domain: ETGVTQSPTHLIKTRGQQVTLRCSSQSGHNTVSWYQQALGQGPQFIFQYYREEENGRGNFPPRFSGLQFPNYSSELNVNALELDDSALYLCASSLVLPGEQFFGPGTRLTVL.

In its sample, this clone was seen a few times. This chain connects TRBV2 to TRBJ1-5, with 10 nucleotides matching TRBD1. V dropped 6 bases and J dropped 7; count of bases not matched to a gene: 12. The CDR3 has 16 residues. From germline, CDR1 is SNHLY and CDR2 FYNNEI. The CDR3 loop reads CASRAALGQGYQPQHF. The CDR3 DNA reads TGTGCCAGCAGGGCGGCGCTGGGACAGGGGTACCAGCCCCAGCATTTT.

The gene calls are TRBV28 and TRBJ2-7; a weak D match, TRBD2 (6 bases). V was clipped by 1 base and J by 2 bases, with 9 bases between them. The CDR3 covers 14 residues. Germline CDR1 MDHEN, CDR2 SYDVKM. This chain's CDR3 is CASSLYGSAYEQYF. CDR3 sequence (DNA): TGTGCCAGCAGTTTATACGGGAGCGCCTACGAGCAGTACTTC. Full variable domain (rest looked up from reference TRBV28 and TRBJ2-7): DVKVTQSSRYLVKRTGEKVFLECVQDMDHENMFWYRQDPGLGLRLIYFSYDVKMKEKGDIPEGYSVSREKKERFSLILESASTNQTSMYLCASSLYGSAYEQYFGPGTRLTVT.

CDR3 nucleotides: TGTGCCAGCAGCACCCGGACTAGCGGGTACTCCTACGAGCAGTACTTC. Translation: CASSTRTSGYSYEQYF. This chain joins TRBV9 and TRBJ2-7; the match to TRBD2 covers 11 bases. Germline CDR1 SGDLS, CDR2 YYNGEE. The J segment lost 0 bases and the V segment lost 4 bases, leaving 6 bases of the junction unmatched. CDR3 size: 16 residues.

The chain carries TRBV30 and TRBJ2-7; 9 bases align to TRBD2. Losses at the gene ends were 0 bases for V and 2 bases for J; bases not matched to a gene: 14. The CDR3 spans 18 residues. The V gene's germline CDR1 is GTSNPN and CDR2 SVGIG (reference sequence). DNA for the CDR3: TGTGCCTGGAGTGTCCCTAGCGGGGAGGGGTTGAGGGCCTACGAGCAGTACTTC. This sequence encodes CAWSVPSGEGLRAYEQYF. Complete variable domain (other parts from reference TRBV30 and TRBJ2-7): SQTIHQWPATLVQPVGSPLSLECTVEGTSNPNLYWYRQAAGRGLQLLFYSVGIGQISSEVPQNLSASRPQDRQFILSSKKLLLSDSGFYLCAWSVPSGEGLRAYEQYFGPGTRLTVT.

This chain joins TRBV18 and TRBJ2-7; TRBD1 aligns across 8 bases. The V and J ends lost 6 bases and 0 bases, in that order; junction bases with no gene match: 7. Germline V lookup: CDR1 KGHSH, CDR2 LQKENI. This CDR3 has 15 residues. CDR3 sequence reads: CASSYRGEASYEQYF. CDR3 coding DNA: TGTGCCAGCTCTTACAGGGGGGAGGCCTCCTACGAGCAGTACTTC.

The CDR3 sequence: CASSLSFGLAGVEQYF. The CDR3, as DNA: TGTGCCAGCAGTTTATCTTTCGGACTAGCGGGAGTTGAGCAGTACTTC. The chain combines TRBV28 with TRBJ2-7; 13 positions match TRBD2. In germline, CDR1 is MDHEN, CDR2 SYDVKM. V lost 1 base to trimming and J lost 7 bases; unmatched junction nucleotides: 7. The CDR3 is 16 residues long.

CDR3 DNA sequence: TGCGCCAGCAGCCACAGGGGACAAGAGACCCAGTACTTC. This sequence encodes CASSHRGQETQYF. The chain uses TRBV4-3 and TRBJ2-5, with D tentatively TRBD1 (6 bases). CDR3 length: 13 residues. The V gene's germline CDR1 is LGHNA and CDR2 YSLEER. Trimming removed 3 bases at V and 2 bases at J, with 7 bases between.

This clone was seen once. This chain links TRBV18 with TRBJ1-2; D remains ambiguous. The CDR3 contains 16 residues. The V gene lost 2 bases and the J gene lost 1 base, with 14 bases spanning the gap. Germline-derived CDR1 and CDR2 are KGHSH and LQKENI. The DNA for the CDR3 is TGTGCCAGCTCACCAGAGTGCAGGTCCGTTAACTATGGCTACACCTTC. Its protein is CASSPECRSVNYGYTF.

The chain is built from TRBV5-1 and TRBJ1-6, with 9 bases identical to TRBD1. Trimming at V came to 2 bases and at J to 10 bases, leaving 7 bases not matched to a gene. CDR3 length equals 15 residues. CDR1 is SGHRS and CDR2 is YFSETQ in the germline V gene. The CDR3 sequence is CASSLPGQGRSPLHF. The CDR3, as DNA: TGCGCCAGCAGCTTACCGGGACAGGGTAGATCACCCCTCCACTTT.

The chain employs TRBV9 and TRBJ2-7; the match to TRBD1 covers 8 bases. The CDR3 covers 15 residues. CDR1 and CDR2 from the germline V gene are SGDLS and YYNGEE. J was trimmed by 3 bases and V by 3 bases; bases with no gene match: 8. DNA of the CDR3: TGTGCCAGCAGCGGAGGTGGGACAGGTATCTACGAGCAGTACTTC. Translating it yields CASSGGGTGIYEQYF.

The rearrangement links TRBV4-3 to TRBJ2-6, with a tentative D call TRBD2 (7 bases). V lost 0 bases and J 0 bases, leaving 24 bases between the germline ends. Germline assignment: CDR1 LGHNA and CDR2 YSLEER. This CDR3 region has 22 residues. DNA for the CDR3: TGCGCCAGCAGCCAAGATCCGGCAAACACGGGGGGCAATGGCTCTGGGGCCAACGTCCTGACTTTC. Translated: CASSQDPANTGGNGSGANVLTF.

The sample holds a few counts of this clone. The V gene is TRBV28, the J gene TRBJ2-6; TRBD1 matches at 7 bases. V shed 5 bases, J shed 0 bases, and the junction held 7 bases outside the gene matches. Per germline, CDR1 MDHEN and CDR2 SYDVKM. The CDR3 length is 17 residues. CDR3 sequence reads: CASSKTGFPSGANVLTF. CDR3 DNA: TGTGCCAGCAGTAAGACAGGGTTCCCCTCTGGGGCCAACGTCCTGACTTTC.

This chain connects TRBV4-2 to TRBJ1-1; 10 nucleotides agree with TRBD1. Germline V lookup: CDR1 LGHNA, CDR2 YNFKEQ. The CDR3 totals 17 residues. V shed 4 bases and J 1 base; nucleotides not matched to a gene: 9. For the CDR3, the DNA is TGTGCCAGCAGCCCCTACGTTAGACAGGGGGCGAACACTGAAGCTTTCTTT. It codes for CASSPYVRQGANTEAFF.

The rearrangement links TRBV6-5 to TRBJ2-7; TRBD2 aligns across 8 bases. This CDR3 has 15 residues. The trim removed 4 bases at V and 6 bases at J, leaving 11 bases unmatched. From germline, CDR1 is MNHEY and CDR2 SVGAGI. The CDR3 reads CASSLTGTRGGEQYF. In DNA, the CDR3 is TGTGCCAGCAGTTTAACCGGGACTAGGGGAGGCGAGCAGTACTTC.

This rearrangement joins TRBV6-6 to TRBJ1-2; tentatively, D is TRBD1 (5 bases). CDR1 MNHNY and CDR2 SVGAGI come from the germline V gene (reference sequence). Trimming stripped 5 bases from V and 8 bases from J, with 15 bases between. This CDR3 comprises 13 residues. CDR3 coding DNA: TGTGCCAGCAGTCCCCCCGGGGGTGGCGGCTACACCTTC. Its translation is CASSPPGGGGYTF.

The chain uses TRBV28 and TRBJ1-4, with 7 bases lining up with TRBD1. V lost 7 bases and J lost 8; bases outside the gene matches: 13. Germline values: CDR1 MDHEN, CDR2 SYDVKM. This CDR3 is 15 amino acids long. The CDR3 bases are TGTGCCAGCAAGGGGCAGGGGGTCCTTTCCGAAAAACTGTTTTTT. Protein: CASKGQGVLSEKLFF.